Only a few counts were recorded for the clone carrying this T cell receptor (beta chain). The CDR3 is made up of 14 amino acids. The germline V gene encodes CDR1 LNHDA and CDR2 SQIVND (reference sequence). V was clipped by 7 bases and J by 1 base, with 13 bases between them. Profiled with immunoSEQ multiplex PCR; TCRdb holds only in-frame clones, not every one. The sample has hundreds of thousands of clones, around 85% seen once. This sample stems from a study of blood T cell repertoires in COVID-19. Symptom resolution, clearance, or two negative PCRs marked donors in Cohort 3 as recovered. The V gene is TRBV19, the J gene TRBJ1-1; D is undetermined. This receptor was taken from a woman aged 45-65 years who had recovered from COVID-19. The sample comprised PBMCs or T cells enriched from blood (not recorded which). The CDR3 nucleotides are TGTGCCAGTAAAGATCAGGTGTGGAACACTGAAGCTTTCTTT. Protein product: CASKDQVWNTEAFF.